The T cell receptor beta chain under discussion was sequenced for a study of cytomegalovirus exposure and HLA in healthy donors. Study background: From 150 million to 200 million T cells, an earlier analysis saw 120 million or so unique TCR beta sequences. Broader study findings: For most TCR beta V segments, an earlier analysis put the productive rate at about 87% or about 30% of the time. The classifier, whose performance was assessed in both the original and validation cohorts, reportedly diagnosed cytomegalovirus status with high specificity and sensitivity.

Researchers ran the PCR with 60 Vbeta and 13 Jbeta primers. Measured with immunoSEQ multiplex PCR; TCRdb has only the in-frame clones, and not every one. The table includes approximately 120,000 clones, about four fifths detected once. This CDR3 is built from 15 residues. Germline CDR1 MNHNS, CDR2 SASEGT. With 6 bases removed from V and 0 bases from J, the gap between germline ends came to 14 bases. This clone has more than one count but fewer than ten. Its specificity is unknown. The sequence was collected from a man aged 18 to 35 in good health and CMV-seronegative. Sequenced: PBMCs. The chain recombines TRBV6-1 with TRBJ1-1; D uncertain. CDR3 region: CASSLGGVMNTEAFF. The CDR3 nucleotides read TGTGCCAGCAGCCTGGGAGGTGTGATGAACACTGAAGCTTTCTTT.